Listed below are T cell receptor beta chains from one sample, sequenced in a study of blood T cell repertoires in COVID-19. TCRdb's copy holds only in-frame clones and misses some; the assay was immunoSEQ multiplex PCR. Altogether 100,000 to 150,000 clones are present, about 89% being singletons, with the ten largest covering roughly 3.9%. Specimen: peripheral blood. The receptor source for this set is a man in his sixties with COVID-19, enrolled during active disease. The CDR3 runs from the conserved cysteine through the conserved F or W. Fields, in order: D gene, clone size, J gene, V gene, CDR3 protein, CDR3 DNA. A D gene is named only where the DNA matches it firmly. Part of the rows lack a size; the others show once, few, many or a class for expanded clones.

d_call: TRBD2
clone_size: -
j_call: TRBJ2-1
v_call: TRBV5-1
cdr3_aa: CASSLPGGHNEQFF
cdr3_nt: TGCGCCAGCAGTTTACCGGGGGGACACAATGAGCAGTTCTTC

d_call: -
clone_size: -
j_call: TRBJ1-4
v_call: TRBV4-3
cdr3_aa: CASSQGEGQEKLFF
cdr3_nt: TGCGCCAGCAGCCAAGGCGAGGGTCAAGAAAAACTGTTTTTT

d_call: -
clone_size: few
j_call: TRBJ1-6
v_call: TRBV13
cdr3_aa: CASSLAPGIISPLHF
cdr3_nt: TGTGCCAGCAGCTTAGCTCCAGGTATAATTTCACCCCTCCACTTT

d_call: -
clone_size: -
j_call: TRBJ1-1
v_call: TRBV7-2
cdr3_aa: CASTRGEAGTEAFF
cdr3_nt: TGTGCCAGCACTAGAGGGGAGGCGGGCACTGAAGCTTTCTTT

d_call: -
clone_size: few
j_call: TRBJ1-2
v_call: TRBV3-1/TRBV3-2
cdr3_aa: CASTFAEGGYGYTF
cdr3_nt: TGTGCCAGCACCTTTGCCGAGGGCGGGTATGGCTACACCTTC

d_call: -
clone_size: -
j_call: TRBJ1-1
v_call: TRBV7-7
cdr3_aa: CASSPTGRWTEAFF
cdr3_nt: TGTGCCAGCAGCCCCACCGGGAGATGGACTGAAGCTTTCTTT

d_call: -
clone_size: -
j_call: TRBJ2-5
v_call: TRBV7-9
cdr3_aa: CASSLPSLTETQYF
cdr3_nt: TGTGCCAGCAGCTTGCCTAGCCTTACGGAGACCCAGTACTTC

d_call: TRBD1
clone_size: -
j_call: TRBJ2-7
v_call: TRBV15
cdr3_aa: CATSRERTQGGPEQYF
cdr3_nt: TGTGCCACCAGCAGAGAAAGAACACAGGGGGGACCAGAGCAGTACTTC

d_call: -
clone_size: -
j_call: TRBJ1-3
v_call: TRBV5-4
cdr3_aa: CASSLTTGSSGNTIYF
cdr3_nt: TGTGCCAGCAGCTTGACAACAGGGAGCTCTGGAAACACCATATATTTT

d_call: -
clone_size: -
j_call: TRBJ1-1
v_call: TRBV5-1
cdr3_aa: CASSLAPELGAAFF
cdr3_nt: TGCGCCAGCAGCTTGGCCCCCGAGCTGGGGGCAGCTTTCTTT

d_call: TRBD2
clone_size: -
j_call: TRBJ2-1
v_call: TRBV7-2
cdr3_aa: CASSTRTSGGPSSYNEQFF
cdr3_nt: TGTGCCAGCAGCACGAGGACTAGCGGGGGACCAAGCTCCTACAATGAGCAGTTCTTC

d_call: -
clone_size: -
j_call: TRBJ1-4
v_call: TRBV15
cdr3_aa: CATSRAVGGAGEKLFF
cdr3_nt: TGTGCCACCAGCAGAGCCGTGGGGGGGGCGGGTGAAAAACTGTTTTTT

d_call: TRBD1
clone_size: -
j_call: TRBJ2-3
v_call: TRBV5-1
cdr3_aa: CASSSRGGRDTQYF
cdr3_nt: TGCGCCAGCAGCTCAAGAGGGGGCCGGGATACGCAGTATTTT

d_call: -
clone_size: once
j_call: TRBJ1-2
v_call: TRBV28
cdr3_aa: CASSSTKYGYTF
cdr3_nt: TGTGCCAGCAGTTCAACAAAATATGGCTACACCTTC

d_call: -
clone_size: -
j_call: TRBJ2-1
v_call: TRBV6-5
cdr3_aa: CASSYSADEQFF
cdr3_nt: TGTGCCAGCAGTTACTCCGCAGATGAGCAGTTCTTC

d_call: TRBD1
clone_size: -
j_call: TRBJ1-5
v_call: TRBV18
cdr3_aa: CASSAQGGSNQPQHF
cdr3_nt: TGTGCCAGCTCAGCGCAGGGGGGAAGCAATCAGCCCCAGCATTTT

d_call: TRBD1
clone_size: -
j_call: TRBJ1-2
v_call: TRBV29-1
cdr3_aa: CSAGTGYGYTF
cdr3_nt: TGCAGCGCCGGGACAGGCTATGGCTACACCTTC

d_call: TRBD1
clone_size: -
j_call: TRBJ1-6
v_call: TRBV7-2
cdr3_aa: CASSSQTGVNSPLHF
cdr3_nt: TGTGCCAGCAGCTCCCAAACAGGGGTCAATTCACCCCTCCACTTT

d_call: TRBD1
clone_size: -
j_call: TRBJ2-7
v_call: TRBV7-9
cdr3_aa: CASSSWTGATYEQYF
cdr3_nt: TGTGCCAGCAGCTCCTGGACAGGGGCCACCTACGAGCAGTACTTC

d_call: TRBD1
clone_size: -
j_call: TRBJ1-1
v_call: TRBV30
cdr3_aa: CAWSGGADTEAFF
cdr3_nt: TGTGCCTGGTCAGGGGGAGCGGACACTGAAGCTTTCTTT

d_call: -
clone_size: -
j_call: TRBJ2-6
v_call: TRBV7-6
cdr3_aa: CASSLTVDSGANVLTF
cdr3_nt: TGTGCCAGCAGCTTAACGGTCGACTCTGGGGCCAACGTCCTGACTTTC

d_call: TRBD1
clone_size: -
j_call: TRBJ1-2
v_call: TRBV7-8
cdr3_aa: CASSRTGRNYGYTF
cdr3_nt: TGTGCCAGCAGCCGGACAGGGAGAAACTATGGCTACACCTTC

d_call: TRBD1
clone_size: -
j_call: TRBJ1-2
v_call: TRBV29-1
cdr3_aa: CSGTGLNYGYTF
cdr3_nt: TGCAGCGGGACAGGTTTAAACTATGGCTACACCTTC

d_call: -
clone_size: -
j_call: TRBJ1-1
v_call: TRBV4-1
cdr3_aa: CASSFQGSSNTEAFF
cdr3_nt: TGCGCCAGCAGCTTCCAGGGCAGTAGCAACACTGAAGCTTTCTTT

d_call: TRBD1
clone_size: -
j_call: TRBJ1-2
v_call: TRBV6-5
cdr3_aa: CASSYHTGDYGYTF
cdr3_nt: TGTGCCAGCAGTTACCATACAGGGGACTATGGCTACACCTTC

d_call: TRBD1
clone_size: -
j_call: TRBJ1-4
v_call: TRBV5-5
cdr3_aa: CASSLVAGTGDEKLFF
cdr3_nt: TGTGCCAGCAGCTTGGTAGCTGGGACAGGGGACGAAAAACTGTTTTTT

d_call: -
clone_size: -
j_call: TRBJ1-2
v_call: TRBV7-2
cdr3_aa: CASSPNQGKGYTF
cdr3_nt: TGTGCCAGCAGCCCCAACCAGGGGAAAGGCTACACCTTC

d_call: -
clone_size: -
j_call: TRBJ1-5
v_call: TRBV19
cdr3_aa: CASSIGQWDQPQHF
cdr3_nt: TGTGCCAGTAGTATAGGACAGTGGGATCAGCCCCAGCATTTT

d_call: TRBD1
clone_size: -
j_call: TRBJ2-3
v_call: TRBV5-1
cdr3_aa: CASSLLHGTADTQYF
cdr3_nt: TGCGCCAGCAGCTTGCTACACGGGACAGCAGATACGCAGTATTTT

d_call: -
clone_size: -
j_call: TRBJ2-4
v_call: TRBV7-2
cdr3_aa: CASSLDPRDTNRDF
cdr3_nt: TGTGCCAGCAGCTTAGACCCCCGGGACACCAATCGGGACTTC

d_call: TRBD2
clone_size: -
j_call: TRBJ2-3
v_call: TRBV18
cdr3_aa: CASSPPPGLAGAQFRTDTQYF
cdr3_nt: TGTGCCAGCTCACCACCGCCGGGACTAGCGGGGGCCCAATTCCGCACAGATACGCAGTATTTT

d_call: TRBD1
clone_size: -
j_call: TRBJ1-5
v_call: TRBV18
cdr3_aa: CASSLDRVGYNQPQHF
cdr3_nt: TGTGCCAGCTCATTGGACAGGGTAGGGTATAATCAGCCCCAGCATTTT

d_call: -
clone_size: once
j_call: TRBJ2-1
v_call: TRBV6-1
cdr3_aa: CASSEENARTFQFF
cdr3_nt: TGTGCCAGCAGTGAAGAGAATGCGCGGACATTCCAGTTCTTC

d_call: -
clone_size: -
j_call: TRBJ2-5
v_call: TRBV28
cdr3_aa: CASSSPGSIETQYF
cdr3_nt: TGTGCCAGCAGCTCCCCGGGTTCTATCGAGACCCAGTACTTC

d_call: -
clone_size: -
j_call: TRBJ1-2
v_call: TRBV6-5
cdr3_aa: CASSRPGPRDGHTF
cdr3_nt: TGTGCCAGCAGCCGACCGGGCCCCAGGGATGGCCACACCTTC

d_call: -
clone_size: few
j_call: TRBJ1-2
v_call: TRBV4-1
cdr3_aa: CASSQEAAMNYGYTF
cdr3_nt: TGCGCCAGCAGCCAAGAAGCAGCGATGAACTATGGCTACACCTTC

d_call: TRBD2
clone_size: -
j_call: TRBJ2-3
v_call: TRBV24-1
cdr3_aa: CATSDPGGSHTDTQYF
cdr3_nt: TGTGCCACCAGTGACCCGGGAGGGTCCCACACAGATACGCAGTATTTT

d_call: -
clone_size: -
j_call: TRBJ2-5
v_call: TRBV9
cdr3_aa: CASSPVGLKQETQYF
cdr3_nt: TGTGCCAGCAGCCCAGTCGGACTTAAACAAGAGACCCAGTACTTC

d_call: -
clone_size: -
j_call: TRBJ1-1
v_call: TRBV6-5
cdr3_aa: CASSDSGGVNTEAFF
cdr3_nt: TGTGCCAGCAGTGACTCTGGGGGCGTGAACACTGAAGCTTTCTTT

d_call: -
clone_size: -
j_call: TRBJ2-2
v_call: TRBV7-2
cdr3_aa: CASSYSSANTGELFF
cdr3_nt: TGTGCCAGCAGCTACTCTAGCGCTAACACCGGGGAGCTGTTTTTT